This T cell receptor beta chain derives from a study of cytomegalovirus exposure and HLA in healthy donors. The method was immunoSEQ multiplex PCR; TCRdb's version includes in-frame clones alone and lacks a portion of them. The sample has about 78,000 clones, about 95% seen once. Germline trimming cut 0 bases from V and 2 bases from J; bases unmatched to any gene: 5. The CDR3 is made up of 16 amino acids. The germline CDR1 and CDR2 sequences are SGHRS and YFSETQ. This clone was found a few times. Sequenced input: PBMCs. The rearrangement joins TRBV5-1 to TRBJ2-1, with 7 nucleotides matching TRBD2. The clonotype comes from a man in his late teens or twenties in good health and CMV-seropositive. CDR3 amino acids: CASSLEASGAYNEQFF. The CDR3 DNA reads as TGCGCCAGCAGCTTGGAGGCTAGCGGAGCCTACAATGAGCAGTTCTTC.